This TCR beta chain is drawn from a study of vaccination and CD4 T cells after COVID-19. Overall study findings and caveats: The great majority, 304 of 307 vaccine-specific clones, proved spike mono-reactive in convalescent patients. Median SARS-CoV-2-reactive clonotype numbers went from roughly 22 to 38; this increase was not significant.

Indicated treatment: approximately nine-day PBMC culture with coronavirus spike peptide pools or control peptides (ViraFEST assay). Peptide-pool expansion of antigen-specific T cells preceded TCR sequencing in ViraFEST. The authors swapped half the medium for fresh IL-2 medium on days 3 and 7. This clonotype has a handful of counts. The antigen is undetermined. Sequence data for DNA of cultured CD4+ T cells were generated by the Oncomine TCR Beta short-read assay. TCRdb re-called the PCR reads with MiXCR, one entry per CDR3 protein. The table has 15,000 or so distinct CDR3 sequences, around 48% seen once. The V gene's germline CDR1 is LNHDA and CDR2 SQIVND (reference sequence). Trimming pared 4 bases from V and 0 bases from J, leaving 14 bases between. This CDR3 has 16 residues.

This sequence was found in a human donor who had recovered from COVID-19. Source material: CD4+ T cells from blood, cultured in vitro. The chain joins TRBV19 to TRBJ2-3; maybe TRBD1 (7 bases). DNA for the CDR3: TGTGCCAGTAGTAGGGGGGACAGCATTAGCACAGATACGCAGTATTTT. Protein product: CASSRGDSISTDTQYF.